This TCR beta chain was captured by sequencing in a study of spatial heterogeneity in lung cancer. Time point indicated: sample taken at primary tumor resection. Tumor, nontumor lung or frozen PBMC supplied whole RNA that was sequenced unsorted. The donors were 72 patients with non-small cell lung cancer that was early-stage and untreated. TCRdb processed the 5' RACE reads anew with MiXCR; each CDR3 protein has one entry. The sample includes thousands of distinct CDR3 sequences, about 4.6% of them seen just once. Relative to its sample, this clonotype is medium-sized. In a library made to pick up alpha chains, this beta chain is a stray read with a size that means little. Germline CDR1 reads MNHEY; CDR2 reads SMNVEV (reference sequence). The V end lost 5 bases, the J end lost 7 bases, and 11 bases lay between the germline ends. This CDR3 spans 13 amino acids.

This TCR derives from a male donor with early-stage non-small cell lung cancer. This chain links TRBV27 with TRBJ2-2; D unresolved. The sequences come from PBMCs, collected at surgery. CDR3 nucleotide sequence: TGTGCCAGCAGTCCCCGAATGGTCGGGGAGCTGTTTTTT. Translated, it gives CASSPRMVGELFF.